The present TCR beta chain was sequenced within a study of beta chain features in type 1 diabetes. General study points: A moderate, significant TCRB CDR3 shortening appeared in type 1 diabetes across four CD4+ subsets. VDJ junctions in type 1 diabetes patients carried more deletions and fewer insertions. Sampled from patients, naive, central memory and Treg TCRB repertoires appeared more similar than those sampled from healthy donors.

About this clone itself: Its target is not known.

Investigators reverse transcribed all isolated RNA, so they sequenced expressed TCRB transcripts. The data were produced by immunoSEQ multiplex PCR, yet TCRdb's version contains in-frame clones alone and is incomplete. The sample lists nearly 700,000 clones; 13% were seen once. J lost 8 bases, V lost 4 bases, and 9 bases had no gene match. The CDR3 contains 14 residues. Germline V gene sequence: CDR1 SNHLY, CDR2 FYNNEI. V gene TRBV2 combines with J gene TRBJ1-2; TRBD1 agrees at 8 bases. The receptor was isolated from a man between 18 and 35 years old with type 1 diabetes. Source material: naive CD4+ T cells from blood. The CDR3 nucleotides read TGTGCCAGCAGTGCCCTGACAGGGGATAAGGGCTACACCTTC. It codes for CASSALTGDKGYTF.